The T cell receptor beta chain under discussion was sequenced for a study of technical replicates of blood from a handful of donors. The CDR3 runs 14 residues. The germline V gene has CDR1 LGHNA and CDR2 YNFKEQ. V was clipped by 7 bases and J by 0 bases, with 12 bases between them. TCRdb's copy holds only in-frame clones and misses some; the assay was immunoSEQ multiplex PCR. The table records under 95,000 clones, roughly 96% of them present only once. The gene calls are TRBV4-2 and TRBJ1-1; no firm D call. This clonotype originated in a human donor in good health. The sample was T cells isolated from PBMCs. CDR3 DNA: TGTGCCAGCAACGAACAGCCCGTGAACACTGAAGCTTTCTTT. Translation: CASNEQPVNTEAFF.